This T cell receptor (beta chain) was captured by sequencing in a study of response to subunit inactivated influenza vaccine. Study results and caveats: The authors offered the suggestion that each seasonal influenza vaccination recruits few new T cells.

Via MiXCR, TCRdb re-called the RT-PCR reads, giving one row per CDR3 protein. The sample includes roughly 700,000 distinct CDR3 sequences, approximately 15% of them seen just once. Germline V lookup: CDR1 MDHEN, CDR2 SYDVKM. The CDR3 runs to 14 residues. V lost 7 bases and J lost 1, with 13 bases in between. This clonotype was seen only a few times. Its target is not known. The chain links TRBV28 to TRBJ2-5; D ambiguous. Source: PBMCs from blood, taken less than 15 days before vaccination. This receptor was taken from a man aged 50-60 years who received an inactivated influenza vaccine. DNA of the CDR3: TGTGCCAGCACCCCGTGGCACGGCCAAGAGACCCAGTACTTC. Translated, it gives CASTPWHGQETQYF.